The T cell receptor beta chain described here comes from a study of cytomegalovirus exposure and HLA in healthy donors. Study conclusions and caveats: A classifier reportedly called cytomegalovirus status with high sensitivity and specificity.

The germline V gene encodes CDR1 SGHRS and CDR2 YFSETQ. CDR3 length: 15 residues. With 4 bases removed from V and 0 bases from J, the gap between germline ends came to 10 bases. In regard to this clone: Its antigen is as yet unknown.

PCR used 60 Vbeta primers and 13 Jbeta primers. The table came from immunoSEQ multiplex PCR; TCRdb's copy has only in-frame clones and leaves some out. The table has about 200,000 clones, 80% to 85% seen once. The rearrangement uses TRBV5-1 and TRBJ2-2; D ambiguous. Material: PBMCs. The receptor was derived from a woman aged 40 to 49 in good health and CMV-seronegative. The CDR3 spells CASSARRANTGELFF. In DNA, the CDR3 is TGCGCCAGCAGCGCTCGAAGAGCGAACACCGGGGAGCTGTTTTTT.